The rows below give T cell receptor beta chains drawn from one sample of a study of beta chain features in type 1 diabetes. The data were produced by immunoSEQ multiplex PCR, yet TCRdb's version contains in-frame clones alone and is incomplete. The sample records about 240,000 clones, 25% to 30% being singletons. Sequenced sample: central memory CD4+ T cells from blood. These TCRs come from a man under 40 in good health. Both conserved end residues are part of each CDR3. D genes are given only for firm matches. A row's size may be missing; if present it is once, few, many or a size class.

size	V	D	J	CDR3	DNA
few	TRBV6-5	TRBD2	TRBJ2-3	CASSYSSAGATDTQYF	TGTGCCAGCAGTTACTCGTCAGCGGGGGCCACAGATACGCAGTATTTT
-	TRBV18	-	TRBJ2-2	CASSRGPAEDTGELFF	TGTGCCAGCTCACGGGGGCCAGCCGAGGACACCGGGGAGCTGTTTTTT
-	TRBV5-1	-	TRBJ1-1	CASKKTENTEAFF	TGCGCCAGCAAGAAGACGGAGAACACTGAAGCTTTCTTT
-	TRBV13	TRBD1	TRBJ2-1	CASRATGAPSSYNEQFF	TGTGCCAGCAGAGCGACAGGGGCTCCGAGCTCCTACAATGAGCAGTTCTTC
few	TRBV9	-	TRBJ2-3	CASSVQGTTDTQYF	TGTGCCAGCAGCGTACAGGGGACCACAGATACGCAGTATTTT
few	TRBV28	-	TRBJ2-5	CASRRGGAQETQYF	TGTGCCAGCAGGCGAGGGGGGGCGCAAGAGACCCAGTACTTC
-	TRBV29-1	-	TRBJ1-2	CSVDLAGAAGYTF	TGCAGCGTGGACCTAGCGGGGGCCGCTGGCTACACCTTC
few	TRBV4-3	TRBD2	TRBJ2-1	CASSQDVASGSIEQFF	TGCGCCAGCAGCCAAGATGTCGCTAGCGGGAGCATTGAGCAGTTCTTC
-	TRBV5-5	-	TRBJ2-3	CAGGSSLRRDTQYF	TGTGCCGGTGGGTCTAGCCTTCGCCGAGATACGCAGTATTTT
few	TRBV10-3	TRBD2	TRBJ2-7	CAISALTSGPGGEQCF	TGTGCCATCAGTGCTCTCACTAGCGGCCCAGGTGGAGAGCAGTGCTTC
few	TRBV25-1	-	TRBJ2-3	CASSEYNTDTQYF	TGTGCCAGCAGTGAATACAACACAGATACGCAGTATTTT
few	TRBV5-1	-	TRBJ2-3	CASPFYRDTDTQYF	TGCGCCAGCCCGTTTTACCGGGACACAGATACGCAGTATTTT
-	TRBV18	TRBD1	TRBJ2-1	CASSPPGTGGYNEQFF	TGTGCCAGCTCGCCCCCCGGGACAGGGGGCTACAATGAGCAGTTCTTC
-	TRBV14	TRBD2	TRBJ2-7	CASSPRTSGEQYF	TGTGCCAGCAGCCCCCGGACTAGCGGCGAGCAGTACTTC
few	TRBV7-9	TRBD1	TRBJ2-7	CASTEPGQFHEQYF	TGTGCCAGCACCGAACCGGGACAGTTCCACGAGCAGTACTTC
few	TRBV25-1	-	TRBJ2-7	CASSGGGTTQYEQYF	TGTGCCAGCAGTGGGGGTGGGACCACACAATACGAGCAGTACTTC
-	TRBV2	-	TRBJ1-6	CASSEEEGGPLHF	TGTGCCAGCAGTGAAGAGGAAGGGGGACCCCTCCACTTT
few	TRBV7-2	TRBD2	TRBJ2-7	CASSFDPFGGEQYF	TGTGCCAGCAGCTTCGATCCTTTCGGGGGGGAGCAGTACTTC
-	TRBV30	-	TRBJ2-7	CAWSVPLFSYEQYF	TGTGCCTGGAGTGTACCCTTGTTCTCCTACGAGCAGTACTTC
-	TRBV9	-	TRBJ2-5	CASSVVDVRSPQETQYF	TGTGCCAGCAGCGTAGTGGACGTCAGGTCACCGCAAGAGACCCAGTACTTC
-	TRBV19	TRBD1	TRBJ1-5	CASGTGIIQPQHF	TGTGCCAGCGGGACAGGGATTATTCAGCCCCAGCATTTT
few	TRBV4-3	TRBD2	TRBJ2-7	CASSRTSDSYEQYF	TGCGCCAGCAGCCGGACTAGCGACTCCTACGAGCAGTACTTC
-	TRBV2	TRBD1	TRBJ1-2	CASSAGTGNYGYTF	TGTGCCAGCAGTGCCGGGACAGGGAACTATGGCTACACCTTC
few	TRBV29-1	-	TRBJ2-7	CSVVTGFSSYEQYF	TGCAGCGTTGTAACGGGATTTAGCTCCTACGAGCAGTACTTC
-	TRBV5-4	TRBD1	TRBJ2-4	CASSPDRSVDIQYF	TGTGCCAGCAGCCCGGACAGGAGCGTGGACATTCAGTACTTC
-	TRBV5-6	TRBD1	TRBJ1-5	CASSFSRTGGNQPQHF	TGTGCCAGCAGCTTCTCAAGGACAGGGGGCAATCAGCCCCAGCATTTT
few	TRBV7-2	-	TRBJ1-6	CASSPGPEYNSPLHF	TGTGCCAGCAGCCCGGGACCGGAGTATAATTCACCCCTCCACTTT
few	TRBV4-1	-	TRBJ2-1	CASSQDPLAAEQFF	TGCGCCAGCAGCCAAGATCCCCTAGCAGCTGAGCAGTTCTTC
-	TRBV7-9	-	TRBJ2-5	CASSPEGETQYF	TGTGCCAGCAGCCCGGAAGGGGAGACCCAGTACTTC
few	TRBV28	-	TRBJ2-2	CASRLQGTGELFF	TGTGCCAGCAGGTTACAGGGCACCGGGGAGCTGTTTTTT
-	TRBV4-2	TRBD2	TRBJ2-7	CASSQERLSGGPYEQYF	TGTGCCAGCAGCCAGGAGAGACTTAGCGGGGGACCCTACGAGCAGTACTTC
-	TRBV2	-	TRBJ1-3	CASTGAIGNTIYF	TGTGCCAGCACCGGGGCTATTGGAAACACCATATATTTT
-	TRBV7-9	-	TRBJ1-4	CASSGILGGQEKLFF	TGTGCCAGCAGCGGCATTTTGGGGGGACAAGAAAAACTGTTTTTT
few	TRBV7-2	-	TRBJ1-2	CASSLEWRNYGYTF	TGTGCCAGCAGCTTAGAGTGGAGAAACTATGGCTACACCTTC
few	TRBV2	-	TRBJ1-1	CATERDDTEAFF	TGTGCCACAGAGCGGGACGACACTGAAGCTTTCTTT